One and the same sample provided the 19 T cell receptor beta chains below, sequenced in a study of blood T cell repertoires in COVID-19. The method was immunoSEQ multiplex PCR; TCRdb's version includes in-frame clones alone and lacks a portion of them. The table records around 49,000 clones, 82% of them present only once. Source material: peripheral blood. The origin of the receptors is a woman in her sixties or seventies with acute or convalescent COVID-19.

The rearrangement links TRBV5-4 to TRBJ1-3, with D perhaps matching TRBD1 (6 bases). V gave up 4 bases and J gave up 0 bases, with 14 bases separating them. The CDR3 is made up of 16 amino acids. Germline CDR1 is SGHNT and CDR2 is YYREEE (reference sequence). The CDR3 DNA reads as TGTGCCAGCAGCGTAGAACAGGGCCTCTCTGGAAACACCATATATTTT. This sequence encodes CASSVEQGLSGNTIYF.

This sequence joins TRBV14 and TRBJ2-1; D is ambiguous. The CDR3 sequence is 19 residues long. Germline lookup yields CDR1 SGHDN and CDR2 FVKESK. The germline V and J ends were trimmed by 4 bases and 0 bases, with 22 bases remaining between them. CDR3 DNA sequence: TGTGCCAGCAGCCCTTATGATGTGACTTGGAAGAGCTCCTACAATGAGCAGTTCTTC. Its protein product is CASSPYDVTWKSSYNEQFF.

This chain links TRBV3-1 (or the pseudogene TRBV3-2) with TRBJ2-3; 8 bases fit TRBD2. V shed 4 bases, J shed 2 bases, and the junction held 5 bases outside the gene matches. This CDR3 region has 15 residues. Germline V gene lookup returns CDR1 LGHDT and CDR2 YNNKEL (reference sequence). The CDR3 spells CASSPERGHTDTQYF. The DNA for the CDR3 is TGTGCCAGCAGCCCGGAGCGGGGGCACACAGATACGCAGTATTTT.

CDR3 loop: CASSPQALAVLTGELFF. The DNA of the CDR3 is TGTGCCAGCTCACCACAGGCTCTAGCGGTTCTCACCGGGGAGCTGTTTTTT. The chain joins TRBV18 to TRBJ2-2, with TRBD2 identical over 7 bases. CDR3 length equals 17 residues. The ends lost 1 base at V and 4 bases at J; junction bases unmatched: 9. Germline V gene sequence: CDR1 KGHSH, CDR2 LQKENI.

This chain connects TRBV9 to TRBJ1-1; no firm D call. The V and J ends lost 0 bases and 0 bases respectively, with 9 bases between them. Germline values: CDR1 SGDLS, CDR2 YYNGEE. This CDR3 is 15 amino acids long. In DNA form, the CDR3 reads TGTGCCAGCAGCGTAGGTCAGTTCATGAACACTGAAGCTTTCTTT. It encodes CASSVGQFMNTEAFF.

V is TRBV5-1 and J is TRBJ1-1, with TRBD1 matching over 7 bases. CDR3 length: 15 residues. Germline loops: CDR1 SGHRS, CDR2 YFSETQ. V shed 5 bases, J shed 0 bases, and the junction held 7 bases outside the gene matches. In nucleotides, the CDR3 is TGCGCCAGCAGACCGGACAGGTCTGTGAACACTGAAGCTTTCTTT. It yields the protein CASRPDRSVNTEAFF. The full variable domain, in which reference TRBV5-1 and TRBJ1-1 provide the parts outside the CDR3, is KAGVTQTPRYLIKTRGQQVTLSCSPISGHRSVSWYQQTPGQGLQFLFEYFSETQRNKGNFPGRFSGRQFSNSRSEMNVSTLELGDSALYLCASRPDRSVNTEAFFGQGTRLTVV.

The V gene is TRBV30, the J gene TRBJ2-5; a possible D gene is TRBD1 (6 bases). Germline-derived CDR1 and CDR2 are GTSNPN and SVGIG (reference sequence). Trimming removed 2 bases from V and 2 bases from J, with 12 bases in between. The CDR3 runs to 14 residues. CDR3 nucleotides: TGTGCCTGGAGTTTGGGGGCCAAACAAGAGACCCAGTACTTC. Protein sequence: CAWSLGAKQETQYF.

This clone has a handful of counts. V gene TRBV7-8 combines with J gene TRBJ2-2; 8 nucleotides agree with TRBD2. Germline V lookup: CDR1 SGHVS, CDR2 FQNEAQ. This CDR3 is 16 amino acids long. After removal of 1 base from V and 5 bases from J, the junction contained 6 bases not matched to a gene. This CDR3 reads CASSLVGSGKTGELFF. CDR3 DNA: TGTGCCAGCAGCTTAGTGGGTAGCGGGAAAACCGGGGAGCTGTTTTTT. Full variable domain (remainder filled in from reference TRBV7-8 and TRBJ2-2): GAGVSQSPRYKVAKRGQDVALRCDPISGHVSLFWYQQALGQGPEFLTYFQNEAQLDKSGLPSDRFFAERPEGSVSTLKIQRTQQEDSAVYLCASSLVGSGKTGELFFGEGSRLTVL.

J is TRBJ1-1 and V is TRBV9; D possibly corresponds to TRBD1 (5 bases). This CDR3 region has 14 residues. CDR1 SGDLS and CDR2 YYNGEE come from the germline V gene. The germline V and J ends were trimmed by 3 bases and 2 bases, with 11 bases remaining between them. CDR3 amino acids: CASSGRQGNTEAFF. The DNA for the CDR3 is TGTGCCAGCAGCGGACGGCAGGGCAACACTGAAGCTTTCTTT.

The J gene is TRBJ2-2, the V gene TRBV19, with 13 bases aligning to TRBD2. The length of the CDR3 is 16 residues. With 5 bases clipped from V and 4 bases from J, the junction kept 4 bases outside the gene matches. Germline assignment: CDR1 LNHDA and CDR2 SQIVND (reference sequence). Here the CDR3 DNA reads TGTGCCAGTAGTTCGACTAGCGGGGGGCTCACCGGGGAGCTGTTTTTT. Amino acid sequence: CASSSTSGGLTGELFF.

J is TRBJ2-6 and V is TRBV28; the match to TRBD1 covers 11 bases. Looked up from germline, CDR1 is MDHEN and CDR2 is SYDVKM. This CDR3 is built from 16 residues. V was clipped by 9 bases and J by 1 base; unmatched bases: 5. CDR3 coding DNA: TGTGCCAGTCGGACAGGGGGCGCGTCTGGGGCCAACGTCCTGACTTTC. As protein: CASRTGGASGANVLTF. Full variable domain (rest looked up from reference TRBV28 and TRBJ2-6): DVKVTQSSRYLVKRTGEKVFLECVQDMDHENMFWYRQDPGLGLRLIYFSYDVKMKEKGDIPEGYSVSREKKERFSLILESASTNQTSMYLCASRTGGASGANVLTFGAGSRLTVL.

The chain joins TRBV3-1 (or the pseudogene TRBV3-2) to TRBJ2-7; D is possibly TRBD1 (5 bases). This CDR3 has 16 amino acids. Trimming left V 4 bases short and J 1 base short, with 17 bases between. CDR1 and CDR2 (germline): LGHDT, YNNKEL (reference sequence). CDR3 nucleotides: TGTGCCAGCAGCCGTCATACAGGCACAATATCCTACGAGCAGTACTTC. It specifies CASSRHTGTISYEQYF.

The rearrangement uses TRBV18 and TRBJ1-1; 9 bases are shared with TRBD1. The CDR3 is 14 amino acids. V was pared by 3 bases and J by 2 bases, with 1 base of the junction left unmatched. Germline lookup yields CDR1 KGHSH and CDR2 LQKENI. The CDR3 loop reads CASSPDRGNTEAFF. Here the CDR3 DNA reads TGTGCCAGCTCACCGGACAGGGGAAACACTGAAGCTTTCTTT.

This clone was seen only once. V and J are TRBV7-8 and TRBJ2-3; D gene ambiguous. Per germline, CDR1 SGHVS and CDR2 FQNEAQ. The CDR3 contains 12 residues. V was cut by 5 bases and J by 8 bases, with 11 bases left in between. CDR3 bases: TGTGCCAGCAGCCCCCCGGTCGGTACGCAGTATTTT. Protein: CASSPPVGTQYF.

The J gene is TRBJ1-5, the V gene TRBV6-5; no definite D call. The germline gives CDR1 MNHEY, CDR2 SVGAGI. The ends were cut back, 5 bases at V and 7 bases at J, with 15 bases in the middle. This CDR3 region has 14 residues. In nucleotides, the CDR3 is TGTGCCAGCAGTCGCGGTGCCTATATCCAGCCCCAGCATTTT. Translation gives CASSRGAYIQPQHF.

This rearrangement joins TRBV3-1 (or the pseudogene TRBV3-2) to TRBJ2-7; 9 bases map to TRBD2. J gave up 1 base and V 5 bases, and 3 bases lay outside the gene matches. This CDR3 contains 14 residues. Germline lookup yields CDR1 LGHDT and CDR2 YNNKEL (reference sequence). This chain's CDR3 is CASSFGLASYEQYF. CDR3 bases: TGTGCCAGCAGCTTCGGACTAGCGTCCTACGAGCAGTACTTC.

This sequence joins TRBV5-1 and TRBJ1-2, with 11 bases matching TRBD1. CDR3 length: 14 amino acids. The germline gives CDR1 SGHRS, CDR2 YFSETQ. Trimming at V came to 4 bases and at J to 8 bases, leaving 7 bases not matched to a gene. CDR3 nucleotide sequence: TGCGCCAGCAGCACATACGGACAGGGGGCAGGCTACACCTTC. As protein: CASSTYGQGAGYTF. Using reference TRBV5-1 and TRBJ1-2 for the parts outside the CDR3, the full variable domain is KAGVTQTPRYLIKTRGQQVTLSCSPISGHRSVSWYQQTPGQGLQFLFEYFSETQRNKGNFPGRFSGRQFSNSRSEMNVSTLELGDSALYLCASSTYGQGAGYTFGSGTRLTVV.

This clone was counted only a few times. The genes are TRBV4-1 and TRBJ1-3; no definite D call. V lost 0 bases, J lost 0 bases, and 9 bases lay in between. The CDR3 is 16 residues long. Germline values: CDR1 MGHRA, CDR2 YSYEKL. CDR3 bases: TGCGCCAGCAGCCAAGAGTGGCAGTTCTCTGGAAACACCATATATTTT. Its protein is CASSQEWQFSGNTIYF.

The CDR3 DNA is TGTGCCAGCAGTTTTCAGAGTCGGGAGGGCCCGGTGGATGAGCAGTTCTTC. It translates to CASSFQSREGPVDEQFF. The chain links TRBV27 to TRBJ2-1; 8 bases are shared with TRBD2. Per germline, CDR1 MNHEY and CDR2 SMNVEV (reference sequence). This CDR3 contains 17 residues. The trim removed 3 bases at V and 8 bases at J, leaving 15 bases unmatched.